This TCR beta chain was sequenced during a study of blood T cell repertoires in COVID-19. Study in general: COVID-19 samples, acute and convalescent, were from the United States, Italy and Spain. The analysed material was cDNA or gDNA that came from T cells, B-cell-depleted T cells, or PBMCs.

Germline V gives CDR1 MNHNS, CDR2 SASEGT. The CDR3 is made up of 17 amino acids. The trim removed 1 base at V and 2 bases at J, leaving 7 bases unmatched. Per the original methods: Amplification of reference gene primers was used by the study to estimate nucleated cell counts. Produced via immunoSEQ multiplex PCR; TCRdb's table is partial and in-frame only. V and J calls and clone size are given by that table; D and trimming were obtained from the DNA. The repertoire holds about 43,000 clones, with approximately 88% as singletons. The source material was peripheral blood. This receptor was obtained from a man between 60 and 75 years old with active COVID-19. This rearrangement joins TRBV6-1 to TRBJ1-5; the match to TRBD1 covers 8 bases. The CDR3 reads CASSEGLPGQGNQPQHF. As DNA, the CDR3 is TGTGCCAGCAGTGAAGGACTTCCGGGACAGGGCAATCAGCCCCAGCATTTT.